The source of this T cell receptor beta chain is a study of T cells in Graves' hyperthyroidism and ophthalmopathy. Researchers amplified the TCR beta CDR3 regions from RNA transcripts. TCR CDR3 underwent first-round RT-PCR with the HTBI primer set. TCRdb reprocessed the multiplex PCR reads via MiXCR and lists one record per CDR3 protein. The sample records a few hundred thousand distinct CDR3 sequences, around a sixth being singletons. In its sample, this clonotype was seen a few times. Its specificity is not known. Study outcomes and limitations: Median prediction lead before ophthalmopathy onset was around 7 months with the model.

Source material: blood. The clonotype originates from a young man with Graves' ophthalmopathy.

CDR3 DNA: TGTGCCATCAGCCTACAGGGCTACGAGCAGTACTTC. It encodes CAISLQGYEQYF. This sequence joins TRBV10-3 and TRBJ2-7; weak D call: TRBD1 (6 bases). Germline V gives CDR1 ENHRY, CDR2 SYGVKD. The CDR3 is 12 residues long. Trimming stripped 6 bases from V and 3 bases from J, with 9 bases between.